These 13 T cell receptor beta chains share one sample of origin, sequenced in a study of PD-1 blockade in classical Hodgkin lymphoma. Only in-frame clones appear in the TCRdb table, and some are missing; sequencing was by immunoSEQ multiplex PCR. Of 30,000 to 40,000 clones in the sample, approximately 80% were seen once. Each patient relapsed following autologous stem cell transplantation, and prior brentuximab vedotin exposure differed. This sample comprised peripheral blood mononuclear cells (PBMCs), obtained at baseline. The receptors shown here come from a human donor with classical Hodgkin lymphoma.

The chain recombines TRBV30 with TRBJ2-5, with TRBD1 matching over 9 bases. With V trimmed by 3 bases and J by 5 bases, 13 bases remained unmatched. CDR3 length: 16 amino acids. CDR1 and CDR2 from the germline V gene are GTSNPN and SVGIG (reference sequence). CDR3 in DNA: TGTGCCTGGAGGCAGACTGACAGGGGGAAAAAGGAGACCCAGTACTTC. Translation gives CAWRQTDRGKKETQYF. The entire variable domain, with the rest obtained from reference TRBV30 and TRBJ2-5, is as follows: SQTIHQWPATLVQPVGSPLSLECTVEGTSNPNLYWYRQAAGRGLQLLFYSVGIGQISSEVPQNLSASRPQDRQFILSSKKLLLSDSGFYLCAWRQTDRGKKETQYFGPGTRLLVL.

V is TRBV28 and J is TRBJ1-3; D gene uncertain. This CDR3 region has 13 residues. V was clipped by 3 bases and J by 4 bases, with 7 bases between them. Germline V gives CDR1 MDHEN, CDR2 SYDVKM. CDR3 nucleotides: TGTGCCAGCAGTTTGGGCAGGGGAAACACCATATATTTT. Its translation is CASSLGRGNTIYF.

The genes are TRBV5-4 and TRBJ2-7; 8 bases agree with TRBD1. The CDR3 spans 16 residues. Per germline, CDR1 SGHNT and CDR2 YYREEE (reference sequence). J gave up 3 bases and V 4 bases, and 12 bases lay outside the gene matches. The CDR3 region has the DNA TGTGCCAGCAGCGGACAACCGGGGACAGGATACTACGAGCAGTACTTC. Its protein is CASSGQPGTGYYEQYF.

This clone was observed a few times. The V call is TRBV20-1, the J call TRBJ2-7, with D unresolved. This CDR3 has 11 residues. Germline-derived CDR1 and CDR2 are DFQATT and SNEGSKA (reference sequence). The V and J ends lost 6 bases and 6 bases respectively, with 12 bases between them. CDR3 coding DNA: TGCAGTGCCAGATCAACGGCCGAGCAGTACTTC. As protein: CSARSTAEQYF.

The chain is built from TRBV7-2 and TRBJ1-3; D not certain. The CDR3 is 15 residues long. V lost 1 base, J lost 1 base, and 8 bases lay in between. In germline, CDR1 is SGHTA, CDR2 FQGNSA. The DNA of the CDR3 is TGTGCCAGCAGCTTAGGGTCGGATTCTGGAAACACCATATATTTT. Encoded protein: CASSLGSDSGNTIYF.

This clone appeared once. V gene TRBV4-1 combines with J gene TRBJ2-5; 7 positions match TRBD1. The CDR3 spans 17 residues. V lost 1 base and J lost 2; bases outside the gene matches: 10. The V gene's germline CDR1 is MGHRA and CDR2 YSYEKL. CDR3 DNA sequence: TGCGCCAGCAGCCAAGGCCTTTCCGGGACAGCTCAAGAGACCCAGTACTTC. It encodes CASSQGLSGTAQETQYF.

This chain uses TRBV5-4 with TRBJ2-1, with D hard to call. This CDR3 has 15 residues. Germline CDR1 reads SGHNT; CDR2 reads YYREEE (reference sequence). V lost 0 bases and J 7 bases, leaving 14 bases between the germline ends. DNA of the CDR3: TGTGCCAGCAGCTTGGAGGCGGAACCGTTGAATGAGCAGTTCTTC. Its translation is CASSLEAEPLNEQFF. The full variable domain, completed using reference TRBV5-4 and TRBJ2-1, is ETGVTQSPTHLIKTRGQQVTLRCSSQSGHNTVSWYQQALGQGPQFIFQYYREEENGRGNFPPRFSGLQFPNYSSELNVNALELDDSALYLCASSLEAEPLNEQFFGPGTRLTVL.

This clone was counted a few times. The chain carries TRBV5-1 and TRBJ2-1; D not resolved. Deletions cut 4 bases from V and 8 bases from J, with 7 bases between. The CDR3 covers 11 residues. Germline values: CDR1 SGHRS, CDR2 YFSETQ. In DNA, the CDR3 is TGCGCCAGCAGCCTTTGGGATGAGCAGTTCTTC. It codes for CASSLWDEQFF.

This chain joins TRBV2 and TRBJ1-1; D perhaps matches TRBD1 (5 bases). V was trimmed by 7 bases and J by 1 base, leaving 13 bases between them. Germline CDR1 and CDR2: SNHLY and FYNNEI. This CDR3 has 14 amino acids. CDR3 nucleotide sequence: TGTGCCAGCAAAATGGGACCGGGGAACACTGAAGCTTTCTTT. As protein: CASKMGPGNTEAFF.

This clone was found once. The CDR3 spells CASSPGGLAGDTGELFF. The CDR3 DNA is TGTGCCAGCAGCCCCGGGGGCCTAGCGGGAGATACCGGGGAGCTGTTTTTT. The chain has TRBV11-3 and TRBJ2-2; 10 nucleotides agree with TRBD2. The germline CDR1 and CDR2 sequences are SGHNT and YENEEA. With 5 bases clipped from V and 5 bases from J, the junction kept 11 bases outside the gene matches. The CDR3 is made up of 17 amino acids. Full variable domain (remainder filled in from reference TRBV11-3 and TRBJ2-2): EAGVVQSPRYKIIEKKQPVAFWCNPISGHNTLYWYLQNLGQGPELLIRYENEEAVDDSQLPKDRFSAERLKGVDSTLKIQPAELGDSAVYLCASSPGGLAGDTGELFFGEGSRLTVL.

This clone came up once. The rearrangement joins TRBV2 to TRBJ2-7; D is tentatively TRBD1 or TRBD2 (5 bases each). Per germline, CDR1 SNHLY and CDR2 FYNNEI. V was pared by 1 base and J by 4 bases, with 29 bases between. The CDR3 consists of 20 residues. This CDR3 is CASSEEGWGRDGHQTYEQYF. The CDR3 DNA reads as TGTGCCAGCAGTGAAGAGGGATGGGGCCGGGATGGCCACCAAACTTACGAGCAGTACTTC. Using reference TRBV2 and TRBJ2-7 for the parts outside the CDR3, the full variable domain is EPEVTQTPSHQVTQMGQEVILRCVPISNHLYFYWYRQILGQKVEFLVSFYNNEISEKSEIFDDQFSVERPDGSNFTLKIRSTKLEDSAMYFCASSEEGWGRDGHQTYEQYFGPGTRLTVT.

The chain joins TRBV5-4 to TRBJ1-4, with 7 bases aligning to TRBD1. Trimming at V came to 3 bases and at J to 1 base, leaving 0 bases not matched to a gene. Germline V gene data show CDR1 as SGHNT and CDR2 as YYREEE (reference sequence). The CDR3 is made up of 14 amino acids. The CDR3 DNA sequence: TGTGCCAGCAGCTACAGGGGAACTAATGAAAAACTGTTTTTT. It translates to CASSYRGTNEKLFF.

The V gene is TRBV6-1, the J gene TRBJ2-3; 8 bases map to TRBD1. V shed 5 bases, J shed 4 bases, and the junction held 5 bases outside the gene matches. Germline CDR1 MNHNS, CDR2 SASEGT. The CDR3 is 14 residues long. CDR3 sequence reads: CASSQDRASDTQYF. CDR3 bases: TGTGCCAGCAGTCAGGACAGGGCATCAGATACGCAGTATTTT.